These T cell receptor beta chains were read from a single sample in a study of vaccination and CD4 T cells after COVID-19. MiXCR was run by TCRdb on the PCR reads, yielding one entry per CDR3 protein. The data contain tens of thousands of distinct CDR3 sequences, more than 40% of them seen just once; the ten biggest clones take up approximately 19%. Their antigens are not known. Sequenced here: CD4+ T cells from blood, cultured in vitro, sampled before SARS-CoV-2 vaccination. The receptor set was obtained from a human donor who received a COVID-19 vaccine. The CDR3 runs from the conserved cysteine through the conserved F or W.

v_gene: TRBV6-5
CDR3aa: CASSSTGLFEAFF

v_gene: TRBV27
CDR3aa: CASKSSGQNTEAFF

v_gene: TRBV21-1
CDR3aa: CASSKDRGRNLLPGELFF

v_gene: TRBV12-3/TRBV12-4
CDR3aa: CASGDGGAGTDTQYF

v_gene: TRBV20-1
CDR3aa: CSAMISGSKHEQYF

v_gene: TRBV5-8
CDR3aa: CASSFGQYYGYTF

v_gene: TRBV20-1
CDR3aa: CSASIASYQPQHF

v_gene: TRBV12-3/TRBV12-4
CDR3aa: CASSLMPLGYGYTF

v_gene: TRBV20-1
CDR3aa: CSARGGDTNYGYTF

v_gene: TRBV20-1
CDR3aa: CSAAVMEETQYF